One and the same sample provided the 15 T cell receptor delta chains below, sequenced in a study of human gamma delta and Vdelta1 T cells. TCRdb reran clone calling via CATT on the PCR reads. The data contain about 6,400 delta-chain clones, roughly 40% of them singletons. Their antigens remain unidentified. The sequenced material came from Vdelta1 gamma-delta T cells from blood grown in culture (DOT cells). The receptors were sampled from a human donor in good health.

This clone has a handful of counts. The rearrangement uses TRDV1 and TRDJ1; weak D call: TRDD3 (6 bases). CDR3 length: 19 residues. Germline V gene lookup returns CDR1 TSWWSYY and CDR2 QGS. The V and J ends lost 4 bases and 2 bases respectively, with 26 bases between them. This chain's CDR3 is CALGVLIPGVLGSTDKLIF. As DNA, the CDR3 is TGTGCTCTTGGGGTCCTTATTCCGGGAGTACTGGGTAGTACCGATAAACTCATCTTT.

This clone was observed a few times. The rearrangement uses TRDV1 and TRDJ1, with a possible D match to TRDD3 (6 bases). V lost 2 bases, J lost 0 bases, and 28 bases lay in between. Germline V gives CDR1 TSWWSYY, CDR2 QGS. The CDR3 is 21 residues long. The CDR3 spells CALGEWVGGSRRDKNTDKLIF. The CDR3 nucleotides read TGTGCTCTTGGGGAATGGGTAGGGGGCTCAAGGCGGGATAAGAACACCGATAAACTCATCTTT.

The chain is built from TRDV1 and TRDJ1; TRDD3 matches 10 bases. V lost 5 bases and J lost 2; bases outside the gene matches: 29. Germline V CDR1 and CDR2: TSWWSYY, QGS. The CDR3 is 23 amino acids. The CDR3 nucleotides read TGTGCTCTTGGGCCACCGACTGGGGGGTCGAAATGGGGGATACTCGTTGATACCGATAAACTCATCTTT. The encoded protein is CALGPPTGGSKWGILVDTDKLIF.

By share of the sample, this clone is medium-sized. The J gene is TRDJ1, the V gene TRDV1, with TRDD3 identical over 9 bases. The junction had 21 bases not matched to a gene; V was cut back by 0 bases and J by 1 base. CDR1 TSWWSYY and CDR2 QGS come from the germline V gene. This CDR3 comprises 22 residues. CDR3 amino acids: CALGELVRPLYWGSTSTDKLIF. The DNA of the CDR3 is TGTGCTCTTGGGGAACTAGTTCGCCCCCTGTACTGGGGGAGTACTAGCACCGATAAACTCATCTTT.

The V gene is TRDV1, the J gene TRDJ1, with D perhaps TRDD2 (6 bases). With 0 bases removed from V and 1 base from J, the gap between germline ends came to 33 bases. The length of the CDR3 is 23 residues. CDR1 and CDR2 (germline): TSWWSYY, QGS. In DNA, the CDR3 is TGTGCTCTTGGGGAACTAGTATACGGGCCAACGGTCCTACTGCTGGGAACCACCGATAAACTCATCTTT. It yields the protein CALGELVYGPTVLLLGTTDKLIF.

The gene calls are TRDV1 and TRDJ1, with D possibly being TRDD2 or TRDD3 (7 bases each). Trimming took 3 bases from V and 0 from J, leaving 20 bases between them. Per the germline V gene, CDR1 is TSWWSYY and CDR2 is QGS. The CDR3 consists of 18 residues. As DNA, the CDR3 is TGTGCTCTTGGGGAGGTTCCTACCTGGGGGCCCGACACCGATAAACTCATCTTT. Protein product: CALGEVPTWGPDTDKLIF.

This clone was seen a handful of times. The chain employs TRDV1 and TRDJ1; 12 bases fit TRDD3. V gave up 4 bases and J gave up 10 bases; unmatched junction bases: 28. Germline CDR1 TSWWSYY, CDR2 QGS. The CDR3 runs to 21 residues. CDR3 coding DNA: TGTGCTCTTGGGGGGAAAGCTCCTACCGGTCGTACTGGGGGATACTTTGGTATACTCATCTTT. Translated: CALGGKAPTGRTGGYFGILIF.

About this clone: A far larger clone differs by one base, so this is likely a read error. Other nucleotide sequences in the sample specify the same CDR3. The chain carries TRDV1 and TRDJ1; 10 bases map to TRDD3. The CDR3 has 21 residues. The germline gives CDR1 TSWWSYY, CDR2 QGS. Losses at the gene ends were 3 bases for V and 0 bases for J; bases not matched to a gene: 19. The CDR3: CALGERLTLYWGIGDTDKLIF. The DNA for the CDR3 is TGTGCTCTTGGGGAGCGCCTGACCCTGTACTGGGGGATCGGGGACACCGATAAACTCATCTTT.

J is TRDJ1 and V is TRDV1; TRDD3 agrees at 11 bases. The V gene end was trimmed by 3 bases and the J gene end by 1 base; junction bases not matched to a gene: 40. Looked up from germline, CDR1 is TSWWSYY and CDR2 is QGS. This CDR3 contains 28 residues. CDR3 residues: CALGDPVGSDPVQVLGDTVKLSTDKLIF. CDR3 DNA sequence: TGTGCTCTTGGGGACCCCGTGGGCTCGGACCCTGTACAGGTCCTGGGGGATACAGTTAAATTGAGCACCGATAAACTCATCTTT.

This clone was counted only a few times. This chain joins TRDV1 and TRDJ1; 7 positions match TRDD3. Germline V gene data show CDR1 as TSWWSYY and CDR2 as QGS. V was pared by 0 bases and J by 1 base, with 11 bases of the junction left unmatched. The CDR3 has 18 amino acids. The CDR3 sequence: CALGELESRGGFTDKLIF. In nucleotides, the CDR3 is TGTGCTCTTGGGGAACTAGAGTCTAGAGGGGGATTCACCGATAAACTCATCTTT.

This clone has only a few counts. The chain links TRDV1 to TRDJ1, with TRDD3 matching over 10 bases. V shed 0 bases and J 2 bases; nucleotides not matched to a gene: 21. The CDR3 extends over 22 amino acids. Germline loops: CDR1 TSWWSYY, CDR2 QGS. The CDR3 DNA is TGTGCTCTTGGGGAACTTACGAGCCCCTTCCTGTGGGTGGGGGATACTACCGATAAACTCATCTTT. Translation: CALGELTSPFLWVGDTTDKLIF.

V usage is TRDV1 and J usage is TRDJ1; D possibly matches TRDD2 or TRDD3 (5 bases each). Per the germline V gene, CDR1 is TSWWSYY and CDR2 is QGS. V was pared by 3 bases and J by 0 bases, with 29 bases between. The CDR3 runs to 21 residues. CDR3 coding DNA: TGTGCTCTTGGGGACCCCCTACTACGGAAGAATGGGGTACAGTACACCGATAAACTCATCTTT. Protein product: CALGDPLLRKNGVQYTDKLIF.

This clone was counted a few times. This rearrangement joins TRDV1 to TRDJ1, with TRDD3 identical over 8 bases. There are 22 residues in the CDR3. The ends lost 0 bases at V and 0 bases at J; junction bases unmatched: 21. Germline V gene data show CDR1 as TSWWSYY and CDR2 as QGS. The CDR3 sequence is CALGELPLRNGWGKHYTDKLIF. DNA of the CDR3: TGTGCTCTTGGGGAACTTCCCCTACGGAACGGCTGGGGGAAGCATTACACCGATAAACTCATCTTT.

V gene TRDV1 combines with J gene TRDJ1; TRDD2 is a possible D gene (5 bases). CDR3 length: 20 residues. Trimming shortened V by 3 bases and J by 3 bases, and 29 bases separated the two germline ends. Germline V gene sequence: CDR1 TSWWSYY, CDR2 QGS. The CDR3 coding sequence is TGTGCTCTTGGGGACCCTTATCCCGACCTACGTCAAAAGCGATCCGATAAACTCATCTTT. It translates to CALGDPYPDLRQKRSDKLIF.

The chain couples TRDV1 to TRDJ1, with TRDD3 identical over 8 bases. Germline V gene lookup returns CDR1 TSWWSYY and CDR2 QGS. V lost 1 base and J lost 0; bases outside the gene matches: 13. CDR3 length: 19 residues. The CDR3: CALGEPLGTGGIHTDKLIF. In DNA, the CDR3 is TGTGCTCTTGGGGAACCTCTAGGGACTGGGGGGATTCACACCGATAAACTCATCTTT.